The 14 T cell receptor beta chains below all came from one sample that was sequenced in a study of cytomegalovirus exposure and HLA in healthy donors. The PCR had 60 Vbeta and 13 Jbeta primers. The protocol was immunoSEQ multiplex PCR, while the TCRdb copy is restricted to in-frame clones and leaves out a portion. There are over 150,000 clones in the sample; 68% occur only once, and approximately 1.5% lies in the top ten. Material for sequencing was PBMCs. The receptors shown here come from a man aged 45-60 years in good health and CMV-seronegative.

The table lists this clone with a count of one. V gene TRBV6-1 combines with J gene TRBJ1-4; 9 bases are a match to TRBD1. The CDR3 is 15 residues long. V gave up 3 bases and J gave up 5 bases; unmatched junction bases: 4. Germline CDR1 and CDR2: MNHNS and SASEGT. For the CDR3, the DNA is TGTGCCAGCAGTGAGGGACAGGGAGGGAATGAAAAACTGTTTTTT. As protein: CASSEGQGGNEKLFF.

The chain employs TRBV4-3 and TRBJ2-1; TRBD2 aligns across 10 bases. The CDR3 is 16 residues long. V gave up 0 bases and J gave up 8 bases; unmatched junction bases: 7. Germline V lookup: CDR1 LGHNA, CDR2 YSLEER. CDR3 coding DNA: TGCGCCAGCAGCCAAGATGGGCTAGCGGGGGCGTATGAGCAGTTCTTC. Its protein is CASSQDGLAGAYEQFF.

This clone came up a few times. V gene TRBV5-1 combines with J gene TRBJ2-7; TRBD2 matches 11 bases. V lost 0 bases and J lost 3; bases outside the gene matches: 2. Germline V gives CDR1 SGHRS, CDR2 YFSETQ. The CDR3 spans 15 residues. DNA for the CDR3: TGCGCCAGCAGCTTGGGGGGGACTAGCGGCTACGAGCAGTACTTC. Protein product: CASSLGGTSGYEQYF.

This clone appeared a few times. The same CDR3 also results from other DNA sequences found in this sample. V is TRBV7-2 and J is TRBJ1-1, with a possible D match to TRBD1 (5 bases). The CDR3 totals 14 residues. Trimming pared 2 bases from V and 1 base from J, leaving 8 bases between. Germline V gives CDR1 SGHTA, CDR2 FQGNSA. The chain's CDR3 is CASSLSGGNTEAFF. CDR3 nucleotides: TGTGCCAGCAGCTTATCCGGGGGGAACACTGAAGCTTTCTTT.

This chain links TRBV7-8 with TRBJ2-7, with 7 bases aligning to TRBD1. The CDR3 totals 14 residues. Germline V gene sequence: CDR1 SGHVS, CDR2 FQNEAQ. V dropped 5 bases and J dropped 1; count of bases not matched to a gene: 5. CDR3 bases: TGTGCCAGCAGCCGTCGGGACAGATCCTACGAGCAGTACTTC. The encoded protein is CASSRRDRSYEQYF.

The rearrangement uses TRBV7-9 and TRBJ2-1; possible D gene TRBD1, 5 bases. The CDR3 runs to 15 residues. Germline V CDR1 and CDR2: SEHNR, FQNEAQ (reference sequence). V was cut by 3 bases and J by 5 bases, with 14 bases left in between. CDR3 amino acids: CASSFPTDSNNEQFF. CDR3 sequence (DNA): TGTGCCAGCAGCTTCCCGACAGATTCCAACAATGAGCAGTTCTTC. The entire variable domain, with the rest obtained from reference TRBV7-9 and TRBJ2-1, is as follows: DTGVSQNPRHKITKRGQNVTFRCDPISEHNRLYWYRQTLGQGPEFLTYFQNEAQLEKSRLLSDRFSAERPKGSFSTLEIQRTEQGDSAMYLCASSFPTDSNNEQFFGPGTRLTVL.

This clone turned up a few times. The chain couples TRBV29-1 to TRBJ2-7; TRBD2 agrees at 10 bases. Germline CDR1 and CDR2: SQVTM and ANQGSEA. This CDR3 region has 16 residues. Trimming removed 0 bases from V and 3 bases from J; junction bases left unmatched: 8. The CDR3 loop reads CSVEDGLAGEDYEQYF. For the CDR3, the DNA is TGCAGCGTTGAAGATGGGCTAGCGGGGGAAGACTACGAGCAGTACTTC.

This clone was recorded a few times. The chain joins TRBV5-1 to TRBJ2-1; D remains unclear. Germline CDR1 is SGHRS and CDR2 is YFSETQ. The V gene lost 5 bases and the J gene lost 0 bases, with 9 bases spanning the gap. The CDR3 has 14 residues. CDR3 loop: CASSVLSSYNEQFF. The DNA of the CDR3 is TGCGCCAGCAGTGTCTTGAGCTCCTACAATGAGCAGTTCTTC.

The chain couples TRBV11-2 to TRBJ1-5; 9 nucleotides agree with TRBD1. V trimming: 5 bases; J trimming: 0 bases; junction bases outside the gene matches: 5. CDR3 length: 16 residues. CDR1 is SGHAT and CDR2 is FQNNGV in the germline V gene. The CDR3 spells CASSGGTGLSNQPQHF. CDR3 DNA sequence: TGTGCCAGCAGCGGAGGGACAGGGCTTAGCAATCAGCCCCAGCATTTT.

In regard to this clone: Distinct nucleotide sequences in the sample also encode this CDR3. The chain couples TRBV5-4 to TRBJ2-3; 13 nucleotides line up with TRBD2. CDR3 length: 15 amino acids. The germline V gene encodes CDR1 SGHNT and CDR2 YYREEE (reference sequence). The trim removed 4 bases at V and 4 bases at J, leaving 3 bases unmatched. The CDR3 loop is CASSPGLAGADTQYF. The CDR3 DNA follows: TGTGCCAGCAGCCCCGGACTAGCGGGGGCAGATACGCAGTATTTT.

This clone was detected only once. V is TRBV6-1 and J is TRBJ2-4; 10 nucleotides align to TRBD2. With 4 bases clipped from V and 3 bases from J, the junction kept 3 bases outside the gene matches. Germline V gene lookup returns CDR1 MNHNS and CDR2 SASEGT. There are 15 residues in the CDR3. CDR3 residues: CASSGTSGSKNIQYF. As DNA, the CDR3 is TGTGCCAGCAGTGGGACTAGCGGCAGCAAAAACATTCAGTACTTC.

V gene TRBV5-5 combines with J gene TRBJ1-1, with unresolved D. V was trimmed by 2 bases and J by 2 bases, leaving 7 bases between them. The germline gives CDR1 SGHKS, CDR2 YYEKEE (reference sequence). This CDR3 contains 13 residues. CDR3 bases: TGTGCCAGCAGCTTTATTTCCAACACTGAAGCTTTCTTT. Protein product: CASSFISNTEAFF.

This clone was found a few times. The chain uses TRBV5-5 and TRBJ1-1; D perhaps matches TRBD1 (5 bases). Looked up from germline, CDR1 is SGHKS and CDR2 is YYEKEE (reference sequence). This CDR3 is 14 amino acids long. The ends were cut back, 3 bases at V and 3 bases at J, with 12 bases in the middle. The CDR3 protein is CASSSFWGDTEAFF. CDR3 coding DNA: TGTGCCAGCAGCTCCTTTTGGGGGGACACTGAAGCTTTCTTT.

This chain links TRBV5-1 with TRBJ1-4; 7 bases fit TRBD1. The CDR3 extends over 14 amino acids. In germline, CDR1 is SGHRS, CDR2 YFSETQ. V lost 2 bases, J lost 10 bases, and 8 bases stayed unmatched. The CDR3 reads CASSFDRAVGKLFF. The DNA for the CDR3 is TGCGCCAGCAGCTTCGACAGGGCGGTCGGAAAACTGTTTTTT.